Presented here are 15 T cell receptor beta chains from one specimen sequenced in a study of CD8 T cells in ankylosing spondylitis. Overall study findings and caveats: Characteristic of ankylosing spondylitis blood, it appeared, was a TCR beta motif comprising roughly 8 highly homologous variants.

These TCRs' antigens remain unknown. TCRdb analysed the 5' RACE reads with MiXCR anew, one entry per CDR3 protein. The sample has around 220,000 distinct CDR3 sequences; 18% are singletons. Source material: blood, either unsorted or a sorted T cell fraction (not recorded which). The receptors shown here come from a male donor with ankylosing spondylitis.

The V and J genes are TRBV2 and TRBJ2-1; TRBD2 matches at 15 bases. The germline V gene encodes CDR1 SNHLY and CDR2 FYNNEI. The CDR3 runs to 15 residues. The trim removed 7 bases at V and 5 bases at J, leaving 3 bases unmatched. CDR3 region: CASIGTSGGNNEQFF. The CDR3 DNA is TGTGCCAGCATTGGGACTAGCGGGGGGAACAATGAGCAGTTCTTC.

The chain combines TRBV6-6 with TRBJ2-7, with a tentative D call TRBD2 (5 bases). Germline V gene data show CDR1 as MNHNY and CDR2 as SVGAGI (reference sequence). V was shortened by 6 bases and J by 5 bases, with 14 bases between the two germline ends. The CDR3 runs 13 residues. CDR3 protein: CASRPPGSHEQYF. The CDR3 nucleotides read TGTGCCAGCAGGCCGCCGGGGTCCCACGAGCAGTACTTC.

CDR3 loop: CASSFAPGLGYNEQFF. For the CDR3, the DNA is TGTGCCAGCAGCTTCGCCCCGGGACTCGGATACAATGAGCAGTTCTTC. The chain is built from TRBV5-4 and TRBJ2-1, with D possibly matching TRBD2 (6 bases). Germline CDR1 SGHNT, CDR2 YYREEE (reference sequence). The CDR3 has 16 residues. With 2 bases removed from V and 4 bases from J, the gap between germline ends came to 16 bases.

This chain uses TRBV12-3 or TRBV12-4 with TRBJ2-4; 7 positions match TRBD2. This CDR3 spans 15 amino acids. V lost 0 bases to trimming and J lost 6 bases; unmatched junction nucleotides: 5. CDR3 sequence: CASSLAGGYRNIQYF. CDR3 coding DNA: TGTGCCAGCAGTTTAGCGGGAGGGTACCGAAACATTCAGTACTTC.

This clonotype was counted ten times or more. The chain couples TRBV5-1 to TRBJ2-7; D might be TRBD2 (5 bases). Germline CDR1 is SGHRS and CDR2 is YFSETQ. The V and J ends lost 5 bases and 0 bases respectively, with 9 bases between them. This CDR3 has 13 amino acids. CDR3 residues: CASRDSGSYEQYF. Written as DNA, the CDR3 is TGCGCCAGCAGGGACTCTGGCTCCTACGAGCAGTACTTC.

In its sample, this clonotype was seen a few times. V and J are TRBV25-1 and TRBJ2-2; D ambiguous. The CDR3 sequence is 13 residues long. Germline CDR1 is MGHDK and CDR2 is SYGVNS. The ends were cut back, 3 bases at V and 4 bases at J, with 6 bases in the middle. The CDR3 DNA sequence: TGTGCCAGCAGTGAGGGTACCACCGGGGAGCTGTTTTTT. Translating gives CASSEGTTGELFF.

V gene TRBV7-3 combines with J gene TRBJ2-7, with 12 bases identical to TRBD2. Germline values: CDR1 SGHTA, CDR2 FQGTGA. The CDR3 extends over 16 amino acids. Trimming removed 2 bases from V and 3 bases from J; junction bases left unmatched: 5. The CDR3 DNA follows: TGTGCCAGCAGCTTAGAGCCGGGACTAGCGGGCTACGAGCAGTACTTC. Residues: CASSLEPGLAGYEQYF.

V gene TRBV4-2 combines with J gene TRBJ1-4; TRBD1 aligns across 7 bases. V was clipped by 0 bases and J by 6 bases; unmatched bases: 10. CDR1 is LGHNA, CDR2 YNFKEQ, per germline. CDR3 length: 17 residues. The CDR3 sequence is CASSQDPIDRAYEKLFF. The CDR3 nucleotides read TGTGCCAGCAGCCAAGATCCCATAGACAGGGCGTATGAAAAACTGTTTTTT.

The rearrangement joins TRBV29-1 to TRBJ2-7, with no clear D. V lost 6 bases and J lost 4, with 16 bases in between. Germline values: CDR1 SQVTM, CDR2 ANQGSEA. This CDR3 has 13 residues. The CDR3 DNA is TGCAGCGTGAAGTTACTGGACGGATACGAGCAGTACTTC. Translation: CSVKLLDGYEQYF.

The CDR3 reads CAWSGGGSNQPQHF. CDR3 DNA: TGTGCCTGGAGTGGGGGAGGGAGCAATCAGCCCCAGCATTTT. This chain connects TRBV30 to TRBJ1-5; D remains ambiguous. The CDR3 contains 14 residues. Germline V gene data show CDR1 as GTSNPN and CDR2 as SVGIG (reference sequence). V was cut by 1 base and J by 1 base, with 8 bases left in between. Full variable domain (outside the CDR3, taken from reference TRBV30 and TRBJ1-5): SQTIHQWPATLVQPVGSPLSLECTVEGTSNPNLYWYRQAAGRGLQLLFYSVGIGQISSEVPQNLSASRPQDRQFILSSKKLLLSDSGFYLCAWSGGGSNQPQHFGDGTRLSIL.

This chain links TRBV28 with TRBJ2-5, with 9 bases that match TRBD2. The CDR3 runs to 14 residues. The J segment lost 5 bases and the V segment lost 6 bases, leaving 7 bases of the junction unmatched. Germline lookup yields CDR1 MDHEN and CDR2 SYDVKM. CDR3 protein: CASRSLAGQETQYF. The CDR3 DNA follows: TGTGCCAGCAGGAGTCTAGCGGGGCAGGAGACCCAGTACTTC.

The chain has TRBV28 and TRBJ1-3, with D uncertain. Germline assignment: CDR1 MDHEN and CDR2 SYDVKM. This CDR3 has 15 residues. Deletions cut 4 bases from V and 3 bases from J, with 13 bases between. The CDR3 nucleotides are TGTGCCAGCAGTTATACCAGGACTAGTGGAAACACCATATATTTT. Translation: CASSYTRTSGNTIYF.

The rearrangement joins TRBV4-1 to TRBJ2-3; the D is unclear. V lost 0 bases, J lost 2 bases, and 12 bases lay in between. Per the germline V gene, CDR1 is MGHRA and CDR2 is YSYEKL. The CDR3 is made up of 16 amino acids. This CDR3 reads CASSQDLGLVTDTQYF. CDR3 DNA: TGCGCCAGCAGCCAAGATCTCGGGTTAGTCACAGATACGCAGTATTTT.

This clonotype was seen a handful of times. The V gene is TRBV13, the J gene TRBJ1-2; a weak D match, TRBD1 (6 bases). CDR3 length equals 13 residues. Trimming removed 3 bases at V and 8 bases at J, with 13 bases between. The germline V gene has CDR1 PRHDT and CDR2 FYEKMQ (reference sequence). The CDR3 loop reads CASSFGAGEGYTF. DNA of the CDR3: TGTGCCAGCAGCTTTGGCGCAGGGGAAGGCTACACCTTC.

This sequence joins TRBV6-2 or TRBV6-3 and TRBJ2-1; either TRBD1 or TRBD2 may supply D (6 bases each). This CDR3 comprises 15 residues. Trimming removed 7 bases from V and 2 bases from J, with 15 bases in between. CDR1 and CDR2 from the germline V gene are MNHEY and SVGEGT. CDR3 DNA sequence: TGTGCCAGCAAGTGGGCAGGGGAGGCCTACAATGAGCAGTTCTTC. It codes for CASKWAGEAYNEQFF.